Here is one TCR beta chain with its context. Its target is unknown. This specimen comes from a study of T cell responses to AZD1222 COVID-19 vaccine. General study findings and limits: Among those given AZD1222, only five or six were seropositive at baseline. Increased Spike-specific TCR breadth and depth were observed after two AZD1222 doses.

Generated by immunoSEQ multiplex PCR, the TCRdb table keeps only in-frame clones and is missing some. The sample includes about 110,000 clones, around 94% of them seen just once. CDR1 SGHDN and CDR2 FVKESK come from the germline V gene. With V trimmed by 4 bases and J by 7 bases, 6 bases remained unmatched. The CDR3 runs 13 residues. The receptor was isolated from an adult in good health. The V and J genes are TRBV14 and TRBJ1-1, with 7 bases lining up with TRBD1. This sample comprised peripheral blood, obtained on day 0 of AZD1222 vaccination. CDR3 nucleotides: TGTGCCAGCAGCCCCCGACAGGGTCATGAAGCTTTCTTT. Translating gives CASSPRQGHEAFF.